This section outlines one T cell receptor beta chain sequence together with its context. Its target is unknown. 60 Vbeta and 13 Jbeta primers were used in PCR. The assay was immunoSEQ multiplex PCR, and TCRdb's table has in-frame clones only and misses some. The sample contains 100,000 to 150,000 clones, around 73% of which appear only once. The sample is drawn from a study of cytomegalovirus exposure and HLA in healthy donors. Study-level points and caveats: In vitro assays verified that a few CMV-associated chains recognized CMV antigens specifically. Across all donors, roughly uniform sequencing depth was an assumption of the presence/absence analyses. Researchers counted 180 or so TCR beta chains as cytomegalovirus-associated. There were several of the most significant clusters that appeared linked to common viral pathogens in a later analysis.

The source of this sequence is a female donor in good health and CMV-seronegative. Sequencing used PBMCs.

This chain's CDR3 is CASSPAAGETQYF. For the CDR3, the DNA is TGTGCCAGCAGCCCCGCCGCAGGAGAGACCCAGTACTTC. This chain joins TRBV6-5 and TRBJ2-5; D not resolved. The CDR3 consists of 13 residues. CDR1 and CDR2 (germline): MNHEY, SVGAGI. Trimming cost V 6 bases and J 4 bases, with 12 bases left between them.